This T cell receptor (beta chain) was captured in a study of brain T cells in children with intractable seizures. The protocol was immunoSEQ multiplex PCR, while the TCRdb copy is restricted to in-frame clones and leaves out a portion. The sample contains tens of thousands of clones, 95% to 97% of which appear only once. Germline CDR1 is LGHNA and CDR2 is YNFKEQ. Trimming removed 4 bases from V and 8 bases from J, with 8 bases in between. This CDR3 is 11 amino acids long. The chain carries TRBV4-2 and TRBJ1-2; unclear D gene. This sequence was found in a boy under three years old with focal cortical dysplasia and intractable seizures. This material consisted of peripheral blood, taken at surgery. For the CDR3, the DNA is TGTGCCAGCAGCCCCGGTTGGGGCTACACCTTC. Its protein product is CASSPGWGYTF.